What follows are 15 T cell receptor beta chains derived from one specimen sequenced in a study of blood T cell repertoires in COVID-19. TCRdb's table, derived via immunoSEQ multiplex PCR, lists solely in-frame clones and lacks some. The table lists roughly 200,000 clones, over 75% of them singletons. The specimen sequenced was peripheral blood. These receptors were collected from a man of 80 years or more with acute or convalescent COVID-19.

The rearrangement links TRBV19 to TRBJ1-5, with 8 positions matching TRBD1. In germline, CDR1 is LNHDA, CDR2 SQIVND (reference sequence). After removal of 7 bases from V and 3 bases from J, the junction contained 5 bases not matched to a gene. The CDR3 covers 14 residues. The CDR3 loop reads CASTDRVINQPQHF. The DNA of the CDR3 is TGTGCCAGTACGGACAGGGTTATCAATCAGCCCCAGCATTTT.

The chain couples TRBV4-1 to TRBJ2-1; the match to TRBD2 covers 14 bases. Germline CDR1 is MGHRA and CDR2 is YSYEKL. Losses at the gene ends were 3 bases for V and 4 bases for J; bases not matched to a gene: 5. The length of the CDR3 is 17 residues. The CDR3 spells CASSHGLAGGGYNEQFF. CDR3 DNA: TGCGCCAGCAGCCATGGACTAGCGGGGGGCGGTTACAATGAGCAGTTCTTC.

To note about this clone: A read error may account for a junction end that differs from germline. The genes are TRBV6-4 and TRBJ1-6; no clear D gene. Per germline, CDR1 MRHNA and CDR2 SNTAGT. The CDR3 contains 13 residues. This CDR3 is CATKAPKNSPLHF. In DNA, the CDR3 is TGTGCGACAAAGGCCCCGAAAAATTCGCCCCTCCACTTT.

This rearrangement joins TRBV5-1 to TRBJ2-6; 7 bases line up with TRBD1. The CDR3 length is 15 residues. Unmatched junction bases numbered 3, after V lost 3 bases and J lost 3 bases. The germline gives CDR1 SGHRS, CDR2 YFSETQ. The DNA for the CDR3 is TGCGCCAGCAGCTCGACAGGGAATGGGGCCAACGTCCTGACTTTC. This encodes CASSSTGNGANVLTF.

Here the CDR3 DNA reads TGTGCCAGCAGCTTAGCCCGACAGGGTAAAGAGACCCAGTACTTC. It is translated as CASSLARQGKETQYF. This chain connects TRBV7-2 to TRBJ2-5, with 7 bases fitting TRBD1. The CDR3 is 15 residues long. V gave up 0 bases and J gave up 3 bases; unmatched junction bases: 4. Germline V gene sequence: CDR1 SGHTA, CDR2 FQGNSA. Full variable domain (remainder filled in from reference TRBV7-2 and TRBJ2-5): GAGVSQSPSNKVTEKGKDVELRCDPISGHTALYWYRQSLGQGLEFLIYFQGNSAPDKSGLPSDRFSAERTGGSVSTLTIQRTQQEDSAVYLCASSLARQGKETQYFGPGTRLLVL.

The V gene is TRBV6-5, the J gene TRBJ2-1; 9 nucleotides match TRBD1. The CDR3 loop spans 15 amino acids. Germline V lookup: CDR1 MNHEY, CDR2 SVGAGI. The ends lost 7 bases at V and 4 bases at J; junction bases unmatched: 8. As DNA, the CDR3 is TGTGCCAGCAAGAACAGGGGGCTGGAGTACAATGAGCAGTTCTTC. Protein sequence: CASKNRGLEYNEQFF.

The rearrangement joins TRBV11-3 to TRBJ2-7, with TRBD2 identical over 13 bases. V trimming: 5 bases; J trimming: 6 bases; junction bases outside the gene matches: 4. The CDR3 has 14 residues. Germline V gene lookup returns CDR1 SGHNT and CDR2 YENEEA. CDR3 sequence reads: CASSRTSGSGEQYF. As DNA, the CDR3 is TGTGCCAGCAGCAGGACTAGCGGGAGTGGCGAGCAGTACTTC.

The gene calls are TRBV7-9 and TRBJ2-3, with D uncertain. The CDR3 spans 14 residues. In germline, CDR1 is SEHNR, CDR2 FQNEAQ (reference sequence). The germline V and J ends were trimmed by 1 base and 1 base, with 6 bases remaining between them. CDR3 DNA: TGTGCCAGCAGCTTAGACACACGCACAGATACGCAGTATTTT. Translating it yields CASSLDTRTDTQYF.

Concerning this clone itself: In the same sample, other DNA sequences code for this CDR3. The V gene is TRBV19, the J gene TRBJ1-3; weak D call: TRBD1 (6 bases). Germline-derived CDR1 and CDR2 are LNHDA and SQIVND (reference sequence). Trimming shortened V by 7 bases and J by 2 bases, and 6 bases separated the two germline ends. The CDR3 has 12 amino acids. CDR3 nucleotides: TGTGCCAGTAACAGGGCTGGAAACACCATATATTTT. Protein sequence: CASNRAGNTIYF.

The V gene is TRBV7-2, the J gene TRBJ2-3, with D perhaps TRBD1 (6 bases). Trimming pared 5 bases from V and 6 bases from J, leaving 18 bases between. The CDR3 has 15 residues. Per the germline V gene, CDR1 is SGHTA and CDR2 is FQGNSA. CDR3 sequence: CASSPDRTLMDTQYF. The CDR3 nucleotides are TGTGCCAGCAGCCCAGACAGGACCCTAATGGATACGCAGTATTTT.

The chain combines TRBV27 with TRBJ2-5, with 9 bases lining up with TRBD1. J lost 4 bases, V lost 4 bases, and 1 base had no gene match. The CDR3 covers 13 residues. Germline values: CDR1 MNHEY, CDR2 SMNVEV (reference sequence). This chain's CDR3 is CASSSDRGETQYF. The DNA for the CDR3 is TGTGCCAGCAGTTCGGACAGGGGAGAGACCCAGTACTTC.

V and J are TRBV10-3 and TRBJ2-1; TRBD1 might be the D (5 bases). The germline V gene has CDR1 ENHRY and CDR2 SYGVKD. This CDR3 is built from 14 residues. Trimming took off 4 bases at V and 5 bases at J, with 12 bases between the two ends. The CDR3: CAISGWGFDNEQFF. In DNA, the CDR3 is TGTGCCATCAGTGGGTGGGGCTTCGACAATGAGCAGTTCTTC.

This chain's CDR3 is CASSPTFSGISTDTQYF. As DNA, the CDR3 is TGCGCCAGCAGCCCGACCTTCAGCGGGATTAGCACAGATACGCAGTATTTT. The chain couples TRBV5-1 to TRBJ2-3, with 7 bases lining up with TRBD2. The V gene's germline CDR1 is SGHRS and CDR2 YFSETQ. CDR3 length: 17 residues. The junction had 11 bases not matched to a gene; V was cut back by 4 bases and J by 0 bases. Filled out from reference TRBV5-1 and TRBJ2-3, the complete variable domain reads KAGVTQTPRYLIKTRGQQVTLSCSPISGHRSVSWYQQTPGQGLQFLFEYFSETQRNKGNFPGRFSGRQFSNSRSEMNVSTLELGDSALYLCASSPTFSGISTDTQYFGPGTRLTVL.

V usage is TRBV19 and J usage is TRBJ1-3; TRBD1 might be the D (6 bases). Germline loops: CDR1 LNHDA, CDR2 SQIVND (reference sequence). This CDR3 has 14 amino acids. V gave up 10 bases and J gave up 4 bases, with 17 bases separating them. In nucleotides, the CDR3 is TGTGCCACCCGGACAGAGAGAAGCGGAAACACCATATATTTT. Its translation: CATRTERSGNTIYF.

This clone came up a few times. This chain connects TRBV6-5 to TRBJ2-1, with TRBD2 matching 8 bases. This CDR3 region has 13 residues. CDR1 is MNHEY and CDR2 is SVGAGI in the germline V gene. J was trimmed by 4 bases and V by 6 bases; bases with no gene match: 2. In DNA, the CDR3 is TGTGCCAGCAGGAGCGGGAGTTACAATGAGCAGTTCTTC. Translated, it gives CASRSGSYNEQFF.